This is a list of T cell receptor beta chains from one sample in a study of cytomegalovirus exposure and HLA in healthy donors. The assay was immunoSEQ multiplex PCR, and TCRdb's table has in-frame clones only and misses some. Among about 130,000 clones listed, 65% to 80% were seen once. The sample was PBMCs. These receptors were obtained from a man aged 40-49 years in good health and CMV-seropositive. CDR3s include the opening cysteine and the closing phenylalanine or tryptophan. D genes are given only for firm matches. Expanded clones get a size class; other rows say once, few or many, or leave the size out.

-	14	TRBJ2-7	-	TRBV5-1	TGCGCCAGCAGCTTCGTGACAGGATCCTACGAGCAGTACTTC	CASSFVTGSYEQYF
-	15	TRBJ1-5	-	TRBV19	TGTGCCAGTAGTATTCGGGGGGCTAACAATCAGCCCCAGCATTTT	CASSIRGANNQPQHF
TRBD2	16	TRBJ2-1	-	TRBV7-9	TGTGCCAGCAGCCTGGGACTAGCGGGAGTGAGTAATGAGCAGTTCTTC	CASSLGLAGVSNEQFF
-	15	TRBJ1-4	-	TRBV21-1	TGTGCCAGCAGCAAGGGTTGGCAGGGTGGTAAAAAACTGTTTTTT	CASSKGWQGGKKLFF
-	15	TRBJ2-7	-	TRBV7-6	TGTGCCAGCAGCTCCGAACGTGATGGGGGCCACGAGCAGTACTTC	CASSSERDGGHEQYF
-	13	TRBJ1-5	-	TRBV5-1	TGCGCCAGCAGCTTGGGAGGGAGTCAGCCCCAGCATTTT	CASSLGGSQPQHF
-	12	TRBJ2-1	few	TRBV2	TGTGCCAGCAGTGAGATAGCGGCTGAGCAGTTCTTC	CASSEIAAEQFF
-	16	TRBJ1-6	-	TRBV30	TGTGCCTGGAGTGTCGGGGAAGTGTCCTATAATTCACCCCTCCACTTT	CAWSVGEVSYNSPLHF
TRBD1	14	TRBJ1-2	-	TRBV2	TGTGCCAGCAGCTTAACAGGGGACGACTATGGCTACACCTTC	CASSLTGDDYGYTF
-	15	TRBJ1-1	-	TRBV2	TGTGCCAGCAGTGAACTTGGGGACATGGCGAATGAAGCTTTCTTT	CASSELGDMANEAFF
TRBD1	11	TRBJ2-3	-	TRBV7-9	TGTGCCCAGGGGGCGTCAGATACGCAGTATTTT	CAQGASDTQYF
-	13	TRBJ1-2	-	TRBV2	TGTGCCAGCAGTGAAAACGGAGACTATGGCTACACCTTC	CASSENGDYGYTF
TRBD1	17	TRBJ2-3	-	TRBV5-8	TGTGCCAGCAGCTTGGATCCCGACAGGGTGATGGCAGATACGCAGTATTTT	CASSLDPDRVMADTQYF
TRBD1	15	TRBJ1-4	-	TRBV6-5	TGTGCCAGCAGTTACGATTACAGGGGTAATGAAAAACTGTTTTTT	CASSYDYRGNEKLFF
TRBD1	15	TRBJ1-4	once	TRBV4-1	TGCGCCAGCAGCCAAATAGGGACAGGGGCCGAGGATCCATATTTT	CASSQIGTGAEDPYF
-	13	TRBJ1-1	-	TRBV11-2	TGTGCCAGCAGCCCGGGACAAAACACTGAAGCTTTCTTT	CASSPGQNTEAFF
TRBD1	14	TRBJ2-7	-	TRBV5-1	TGCGCCAGCAGCACCCAGACAGGGGGCTACGAGCAGTACTTC	CASSTQTGGYEQYF
TRBD1	16	TRBJ1-6	-	TRBV2	TGTGCCAGCAGAGATACAGGGGCTTGGTATAATTCACCCCTCCACTTT	CASRDTGAWYNSPLHF
TRBD1	15	TRBJ1-2	once	TRBV25-1	TGTGCCAGCAGTGCCGGCAGGGGGCTTTGGAAGGGCTACACCTTC	CASSAGRGLWKGYTF
TRBD2	15	TRBJ2-3	-	TRBV19	TGTGCCAGTAGGATTACTAGCGGGAGCACAGATACGCAGTATTTT	CASRITSGSTDTQYF
-	14	TRBJ1-2	-	TRBV18	TGTGCCAGCTCACCAACTGGCAGGACAATTGGCTACACCTTC	CASSPTGRTIGYTF
TRBD1	16	TRBJ2-1	-	TRBV29-1	TGCAGCGTTGTTCCCGAACAGGGGCCGTCCTACAATGAGCAGTTCTTC	CSVVPEQGPSYNEQFF
-	13	TRBJ2-5	few	TRBV5-1	TGCGCCAGCAGCTTGGACGTGTCTACGTTGCAGTACTTC	CASSLDVSTLQYF
TRBD1	14	TRBJ1-4	-	TRBV29-1	TGCAGCGGGATCGGGACAGGGGAAGAGGAAAAACTGTTTTTT	CSGIGTGEEEKLFF
-	13	TRBJ1-3	-	TRBV19	TGTGCCAGTACCAGGTACTCTGGAAACACCATATATTTT	CASTRYSGNTIYF
-	15	TRBJ2-7	-	TRBV7-9	TGTTCCAGCAGCGGTAGCGGCCAAATTTACTACGAGCAGTACTTC	CSSSGSGQIYYEQYF
TRBD1	13	TRBJ1-2	-	TRBV30	TGTGCCTGGAGCGACAGGGACAACTATGGCTACACCTTC	CAWSDRDNYGYTF
-	14	TRBJ1-6	once	TRBV10-3	TGTGCCATCAGTGCGGGGGTCGATAATTCACCCCTCCACTTT	CAISAGVDNSPLHF
-	12	TRBJ2-7	-	TRBV5-1	TGCGCCAGCAGGACTAACAATTACGAGCAGTACTTC	CASRTNNYEQYF
TRBD2	15	TRBJ2-7	-	TRBV11-3	TGTGCCAGCAGCAAGGGGCTAGCGGGAGGCCACGAGCAGTACTTC	CASSKGLAGGHEQYF
TRBD1	16	TRBJ1-1	once	TRBV11-2	TGTGCCAGCAGCTATATCCCCCCGGGACAGTACACTGAAGCTTTCTTT	CASSYIPPGQYTEAFF
-	16	TRBJ1-1	few	TRBV19	TGTGCCAGTAGTATCCAGACTGGAAGCACGAACACTGAAGCTTTCTTT	CASSIQTGSTNTEAFF
-	13	TRBJ2-5	-	TRBV18	TGTGCCACTCTTGCGACATCCCAAGAGACCCAGTACTTC	CATLATSQETQYF
-	13	TRBJ1-2	-	TRBV5-6	TGTGCCAGCAGCTTTGGCAGTTCATATGGCTACACCTTC	CASSFGSSYGYTF
-	16	TRBJ2-5	-	TRBV23-1	TGCGCCAGCAGTCAAGGCGGCGCAACTTCTAAAGAGACCCAGTACTTC	CASSQGGATSKETQYF
-	11	TRBJ1-2	-	TRBV6-5	TGTGCCAGCAGCGCTCAGGATGGCTACACCTTC	CASSAQDGYTF
-	13	TRBJ2-7	few	TRBV11-3	TGTGCCAGCAGCCTAGAGGGAGCTTACGAGCAGTACTTC	CASSLEGAYEQYF
-	15	TRBJ2-2	-	TRBV28	TGTGCCAGCAGATTCCCGGGTAGTTCCACCGGGGAGCTGTTTTTT	CASRFPGSSTGELFF